This T cell receptor (beta chain) was observed in a study of blood T cell repertoires in COVID-19 (TCRdb year 2020). With respect to the entire study: Samples from collaborators originated in the United States, Italy and Spain and spanned both the acute and convalescent phases of COVID-19. A freely available public database, intended as a resource for researchers studying the immune response to SARS-CoV-2, is where the repertoires were released. The material from the prospective study consisted of cDNA or gDNA derived from T cells, B-cell-depleted T cells, or PBMCs. Samples were obtained from the ongoing ImmuneRACE study (first 160 participants) and from some 1,300 subjects provided by 6 global collaborators. The sample metadata nearly always contained a de-identified subject ID, COVID-19 status, age in years and sex. Where HLA class I and class II types were available, the types were taken from metadata supplied by the sample provider, not from assay-based typing. Deeply sampled blood TCRbeta repertoires from subjects exposed to, actively infected with, or recovered from COVID-19 were included in the dataset.

Here V drops 0 bases and J drops 2 bases, and the junction holds 4 bases not matched to any gene. Taken from the germline V gene (reference sequence), the CDR1 and CDR2 loops are LNHDA and SQIVND. The CDR3, cysteine through phenylalanine, is 16 amino acids long. This entry keeps only the CDR3 DNA: 48 bases, framed from base 1. Enrolling through a virtual design, the prospective study's participants ranged in age from roughly 18 to 89 years and lived across around 25 United States geographic areas. In the prospective study, participants were assigned to cohorts based on the clinical history participants reported in a screening survey and a study questionnaire. In the prospective study, mobile phlebotomists collected whole blood, serum and a nasopharyngeal or oropharyngeal swab from each participant. Additional blood draws and questionnaires over an approximately 2-month period could optionally be provided by prospective study participants. Before DNA extraction, prospective study blood samples were shipped either frozen or at room temperature.

The research as a whole found: Clinical and demographic metadata were provided uncurated, with the amount varying by source and participant.

TCRbeta CDR3 regions were amplified from genomic DNA by means of the immunoSEQ Assay, a bias-controlled multiplex PCR. Under the source paper's analysis protocol: Within the assay, amplification of reference gene primers was used to estimate how many nucleated cells each sample contained. To quantify the absolute abundance of each unique TCRbeta CDR3 rearrangement, sequence reads were collapsed and filtered. For each sample, productive Simpson clonality was calculated as the square root of Simpson's diversity index across productive rearrangements. TCRdb provides this immuneACCESS table in a form limited to in-frame rearrangements. Some clones are lacking; in checked studies, under half of them reflect an unresolved V gene, and why the rest are absent is not known. V and J calls and clone size come straight from that table; D and trimming were deduced from the DNA. In this sample the table shows around 280,000 clones, nearly 90% of which occur a single time. Clones ranked in the top ten supply about 1.7% of the sample.

As to this clone: Its antigen remains undetermined. No qualities accompany the bases; no much larger clone lies one base away.

Sequencing used PBMCs or T cells enriched from blood (not recorded which). This receptor was taken from a woman under 30 with acute COVID-19. Rearrangement joined TRBV19 to TRBJ1-2; TRBD1 lines up with 9 middle nucleotides. The DNA reads as follows: TGTGCCAGTAGTATAGATTCGACAGGGGGAAACTATGGCTACACCTTC. Translation gives CASSIDSTGGNYGYTF.